This entry lists 19 T cell receptor beta chains sequenced from one sample in a study of blood T cell repertoires in COVID-19 (dated by TCRdb to about 2020). Library preparation was by the immunoSEQ multiplex PCR assay. TCRdb carries this immuneACCESS record with in-frame sequences only. Its versions omit some clonotypes, under half of them owing to an unresolved V gene in the studies checked, with the rest unexplained. The sample table contains 160,000 or so clones; only one count was recorded for roughly 87% of them. The ten top clones hold 8% to 9.5% of the sample. Sequenced: peripheral blood. The receptors were gathered from a woman in her 70s with acute or convalescent COVID-19.

About this clone itself: An end of the junction does not agree with germline; a read error may underlie this. The chain is built from TRBV3-1 (or the pseudogene TRBV3-2) and TRBJ2-5; 13 nucleotides match TRBD2. CDR1 and CDR2 (germline): LGHDT, YNNKEL (reference sequence). The CDR3 totals 17 residues. Here the CDR3 reads CASTQGTGLAGPETQYF. CDR3 nucleotides: TGTGCCAGCACCCAAGGAACGGGACTAGCGGGACCAGAGACCCAGTACTTC.

The rearrangement uses TRBV9 and TRBJ2-5, with a tentative D call TRBD1 (5 bases). Germline assignment: CDR1 SGDLS and CDR2 YYNGEE. V lost 0 bases and J 5 bases, leaving 11 bases between the germline ends. This CDR3 comprises 14 residues. CDR3: CASSVGQGVETQYF. The DNA of the CDR3 is TGTGCCAGCAGCGTAGGGCAGGGTGTTGAGACCCAGTACTTC.

The chain carries TRBV24-1 and TRBJ1-2; D gene ambiguous. Between the trimmed V and J ends, which lost 5 bases and 2 bases, there was a span of 8 bases. Germline V gene sequence: CDR1 KGHDR, CDR2 SFDVKD. The CDR3 loop spans 13 amino acids. The CDR3 DNA is TGTGCCACCAGTGGGGGAGGGAACTATGGCTACACCTTC. Protein: CATSGGGNYGYTF.

The chain recombines TRBV19 with TRBJ1-5, with D tentatively TRBD1 (5 bases). The ends were cut back, 7 bases at V and 1 base at J, with 17 bases in the middle. This CDR3 is 16 amino acids long. The V gene's germline CDR1 is LNHDA and CDR2 SQIVND (reference sequence). The DNA of the CDR3 is TGTGCCAGTACCTCGTCTTCTCGGGGGAGCAATCAGCCCCAGCATTTT. Amino acid sequence: CASTSSSRGSNQPQHF.

V usage is TRBV7-8 and J usage is TRBJ1-2; D gene uncertain. The germline V gene has CDR1 SGHVS and CDR2 FQNEAQ. V lost 0 bases and J 4 bases, leaving 9 bases between the germline ends. The CDR3 is 14 residues long. This chain's CDR3 is CASSLAGMGYGYTF. CDR3 nucleotides: TGTGCCAGCAGCTTAGCCGGGATGGGCTATGGCTACACCTTC.

This clone appeared a few times. The rearrangement uses TRBV5-1 and TRBJ2-1; D unresolved. Germline V gene sequence: CDR1 SGHRS, CDR2 YFSETQ. The V and J ends lost 0 bases and 8 bases respectively, with 9 bases between them. The CDR3 is 13 amino acids. CDR3 nucleotides: TGCGCCAGCAGCTTGGTCGGGTTAGATGAGCAGTTCTTC. Encoded protein: CASSLVGLDEQFF.

The chain employs TRBV4-3 and TRBJ2-2; D possibly corresponds to TRBD2 (5 bases). Germline CDR1 and CDR2: LGHNA and YSLEER. The CDR3 extends over 16 amino acids. Trimming cost V 2 bases and J 3 bases, with 13 bases left between them. CDR3 nucleotides: TGCGCCAGCAGCCAATTCCCGGAGGCTTACACCGGGGAGCTGTTTTTT. It is translated as CASSQFPEAYTGELFF.

The chain carries TRBV7-2 and TRBJ2-5; TRBD1 might be the D (7 bases). In germline, CDR1 is SGHTA, CDR2 FQGNSA. V lost 2 bases to trimming and J lost 5 bases, with 12 bases between them. CDR3 size: 14 residues. As DNA, the CDR3 is TGTGCCAGCAGCTTACAGGGGGGTCGGGAGACCCAGTACTTC. Protein: CASSLQGGRETQYF.

This rearrangement joins TRBV7-9 to TRBJ2-5; 11 bases align to TRBD2. The CDR3 totals 14 residues. Per germline, CDR1 SEHNR and CDR2 FQNEAQ (reference sequence). V gave up 5 bases and J gave up 4 bases; unmatched junction bases: 3. The CDR3 reads CASSLLAGVETQYF. DNA of the CDR3: TGTGCCAGCAGCCTACTAGCGGGAGTAGAGACCCAGTACTTC.

This chain's CDR3 is CASSTRGGLLYEQYF. In DNA form, the CDR3 reads TGTGCCAGCAGCACGCGGGGGGGCCTCCTCTACGAGCAGTACTTC. The chain is built from TRBV7-2 and TRBJ2-7, with TRBD2 matching 9 bases. The CDR3 is made up of 15 amino acids. Trimming took 5 bases from V and 3 from J; bases not matched to a gene: 8. From germline, CDR1 is SGHTA and CDR2 FQGNSA. The complete variable domain, with remaining parts taken from reference TRBV7-2 and TRBJ2-7, reads GAGVSQSPSNKVTEKGKDVELRCDPISGHTALYWYRQSLGQGLEFLIYFQGNSAPDKSGLPSDRFSAERTGGSVSTLTIQRTQQEDSAVYLCASSTRGGLLYEQYFGPGTRLTVT.

The V gene is TRBV5-4, the J gene TRBJ1-3; D ambiguous. The CDR3 loop spans 14 amino acids. The V end lost 1 base, the J end lost 4 bases, and 9 bases lay between the germline ends. CDR1 and CDR2 (germline): SGHNT, YYREEE (reference sequence). The CDR3 sequence is CASSLTGWGNTIYF. CDR3 in DNA: TGTGCCAGCAGCTTGACGGGTTGGGGAAACACCATATATTTT.

V and J are TRBV7-2 and TRBJ2-3; 9 bases are a match to TRBD2. Germline V gene lookup returns CDR1 SGHTA and CDR2 FQGNSA. Germline trimming cut 1 base from V and 6 bases from J; bases unmatched to any gene: 11. This CDR3 is 17 amino acids long. The CDR3 loop reads CASSLEGRGGGLDTQYF. CDR3 DNA sequence: TGTGCCAGCAGCTTAGAAGGGCGGGGGGGCGGATTGGATACGCAGTATTTT.

This clone was recorded at least ten times. CDR3: CASSFDRRNNEQFF. CDR3 in DNA: TGTGCCAGCAGCTTTGACAGGAGAAACAATGAGCAGTTCTTC. This rearrangement joins TRBV11-3 to TRBJ2-1, with D maybe TRBD1 (6 bases). The CDR3 length is 14 residues. The ends were cut back, 3 bases at V and 5 bases at J, with 11 bases in the middle. Germline CDR1 and CDR2: SGHNT and YENEEA.

Concerning this clone itself: Other DNA sequences in the same sample also yield this CDR3. This chain links TRBV9 with TRBJ1-2; 7 bases are shared with TRBD1. The CDR3 consists of 14 residues. The V gene's germline CDR1 is SGDLS and CDR2 YYNGEE. V lost 0 bases to trimming and J lost 3 bases; unmatched junction nucleotides: 2. The CDR3 DNA is TGTGCCAGCAGCGTAGGCCAGGGGGACTATGGCTACACCTTC. This sequence encodes CASSVGQGDYGYTF.

The chain employs TRBV5-6 and TRBJ2-3, with D perhaps matching TRBD2 (5 bases). The V and J ends lost 0 bases and 6 bases respectively, with 8 bases between them. This CDR3 region has 13 residues. Germline CDR1 reads SGHDT; CDR2 reads YYEEEE. The CDR3 DNA follows: TGTGCCAGCAGCTTGGCCGGGGAGGATACGCAGTATTTT. It encodes CASSLAGEDTQYF.

In its sample, this clone was seen a few times. The V and J genes are TRBV10-3 and TRBJ2-1; D might be TRBD1 (6 bases). Trimming pared 0 bases from V and 0 bases from J, leaving 12 bases between. Germline assignment: CDR1 ENHRY and CDR2 SYGVKD. The CDR3 covers 17 residues. The CDR3 DNA is TGTGCCATCAGTGAGTCAGGGGGAACGAGCTCCTACAATGAGCAGTTCTTC. It encodes CAISESGGTSSYNEQFF.

The J gene is TRBJ2-7, the V gene TRBV9; tentatively, D is TRBD2 (5 bases). V lost 0 bases to trimming and J lost 3 bases, with 13 bases between them. The CDR3 length is 15 residues. Per germline, CDR1 SGDLS and CDR2 YYNGEE. The CDR3 bases are TGTGCCAGCAGCGTAGATTGGGAGAGCGTCTACGAGCAGTACTTC. Its protein product is CASSVDWESVYEQYF.

The chain is built from TRBV23-1 and TRBJ2-1, with 9 bases lining up with TRBD2. TRBV23-1 is an open reading frame, and its role is uncertain. V dropped 0 bases and J dropped 10; count of bases not matched to a gene: 25. The CDR3 is 21 amino acids. The CDR3 loop reads CASSQSSLRAGGIPFTREQFF. The CDR3 DNA reads TGCGCCAGCAGTCAATCATCCCTTCGAGCGGGGGGTATTCCCTTTACCCGCGAGCAGTTCTTC.

This clone was counted only a few times. V is TRBV12-5 and J is TRBJ2-1, with 10 bases aligning to TRBD1. This CDR3 contains 17 residues. Germline V gene data show CDR1 as LGHNT and CDR2 as FRNRAP. V was clipped by 4 bases and J by 4 bases; unmatched bases: 10. The CDR3 region has the DNA TGTGCTAGTGGTTCCGCCGGGACAGGGGAATCATACAATGAGCAGTTCTTC. This encodes CASGSAGTGESYNEQFF.